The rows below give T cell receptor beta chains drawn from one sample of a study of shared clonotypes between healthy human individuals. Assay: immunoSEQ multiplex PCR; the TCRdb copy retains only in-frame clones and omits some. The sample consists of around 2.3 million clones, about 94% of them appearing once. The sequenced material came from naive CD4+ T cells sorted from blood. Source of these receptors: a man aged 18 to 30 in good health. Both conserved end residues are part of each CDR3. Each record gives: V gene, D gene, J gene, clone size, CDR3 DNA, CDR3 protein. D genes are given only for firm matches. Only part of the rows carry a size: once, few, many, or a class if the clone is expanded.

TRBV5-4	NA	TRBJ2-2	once	TGTGCCAGCACCCCGGACAGAACGAACACCGGGGAGCTGTTTTTT	CASTPDRTNTGELFF
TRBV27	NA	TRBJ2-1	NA	TGTGCCAGCAGCAAAGACGGATCCTACAATGAGCAGTTCTTC	CASSKDGSYNEQFF
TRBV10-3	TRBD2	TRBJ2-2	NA	TGTGCCATCACCCGTAGCGGGAGTGGAACCGGGGAGCTGTTTTTT	CAITRSGSGTGELFF
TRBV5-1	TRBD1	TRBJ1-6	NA	TGCGCCAGCAGCTTGGGAGTCGGGACAGAGAATTCACCCCTCCACTTT	CASSLGVGTENSPLHF
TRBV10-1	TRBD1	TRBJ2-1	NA	TGCGCCAGCAGTGAAGGAGGACAGGGGGCGAATGAGCAGTTCTTC	CASSEGGQGANEQFF
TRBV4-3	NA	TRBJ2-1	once	TGCGCCAGCAGCCAAGCAAGAATCTCCAATGAGCAGTTCTTC	CASSQARISNEQFF
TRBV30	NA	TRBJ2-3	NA	TGTGCCTGGAGTGAAGGGGGAGGCCCAGATACGCAGTATTTT	CAWSEGGGPDTQYF
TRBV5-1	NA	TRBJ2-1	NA	TGCGCCAGCAGCCTGGGACTTCACAATGAGCAGTTCTTC	CASSLGLHNEQFF
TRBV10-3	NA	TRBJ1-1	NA	TGTGCCATCAGTGAGTCGACGGGGGCTGAAGCTTTCTTT	CAISESTGAEAFF
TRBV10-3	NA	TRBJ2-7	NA	TGTGCCATCAGTGCCGACTTACTAGCCCAGTACTTC	CAISADLLAQYF
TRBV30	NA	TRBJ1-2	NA	TGTGCCTGGTTAGGCCCTGGATATGGCTACACCTTC	CAWLGPGYGYTF
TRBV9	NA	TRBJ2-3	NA	TGTGCCAGCAGCGCCGACCAGAGCACAGATACGCAGTATTTT	CASSADQSTDTQYF
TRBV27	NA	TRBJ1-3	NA	TGTGCCAGCGGGTCTCGGGGGCCTGGAAACACCATATATTTT	CASGSRGPGNTIYF
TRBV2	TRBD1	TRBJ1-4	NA	TGTGCCAGCTTACGACAGGGGGCAGATGAAAAACTGTTTTTT	CASLRQGADEKLFF
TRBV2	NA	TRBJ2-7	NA	TGTGCCAGCAGTGTAAAAGGGGTCGAGCAGTACTTC	CASSVKGVEQYF
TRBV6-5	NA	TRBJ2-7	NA	TGTGCCAGCAATCGGGGTCCCTACGAGCAGTACTTC	CASNRGPYEQYF
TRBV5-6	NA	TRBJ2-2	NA	TGTGCCAGCAGCGGGAGGACGGGAGCTGGGGAGCTGTTTTTT	CASSGRTGAGELFF
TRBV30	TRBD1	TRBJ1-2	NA	TGTGCCTGGAGTGTGATGGCAGGGGGGTATGGCTACACCTTC	CAWSVMAGGYGYTF
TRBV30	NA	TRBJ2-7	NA	TGTGCCTGGAGTGTCGAGGGGTACGAGCAGTACTTC	CAWSVEGYEQYF
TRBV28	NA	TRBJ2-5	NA	TGTGCCAGCCGGGACGGCCTCCAAGAGACCCAGTACTTC	CASRDGLQETQYF
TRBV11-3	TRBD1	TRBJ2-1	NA	TGTGCCAGCAGCTTTGGAGGGACAGGGGGCAAAAATGAGCAGTTCTTC	CASSFGGTGGKNEQFF
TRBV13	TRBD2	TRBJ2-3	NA	TGTGCCAGCAGCTCCCCTCCGGGACTAGAGAAAGATACGCAGTATTTT	CASSSPPGLEKDTQYF
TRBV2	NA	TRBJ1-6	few	TGTGCCAGCAGTGACCCCAGGGGAAGTAATTCACCCCTCCACTTT	CASSDPRGSNSPLHF
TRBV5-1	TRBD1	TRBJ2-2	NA	TGCGCCAGCAGCTTCGACAGGGGTTGGACCGGGGAGCTGTTTTTT	CASSFDRGWTGELFF
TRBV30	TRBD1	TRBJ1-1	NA	TGTGCCTGGGATTTGGGGTGGGGACAGGGGGCCGGCGATGAAGCTTTCTTT	CAWDLGWGQGAGDEAFF
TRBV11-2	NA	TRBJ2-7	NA	TGTGCCAGCAGCTTAGGGGCGACAGCGGACTACGAGCAGTACTTC	CASSLGATADYEQYF
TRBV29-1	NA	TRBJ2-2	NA	TGCAGCGTTGATCCAGGGAGGACCGGGGAGCTGTTTTTT	CSVDPGRTGELFF
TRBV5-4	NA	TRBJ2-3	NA	TGTGCCAGCAGCTTGGGGACGGTTTCAGATACGCAGTATTTT	CASSLGTVSDTQYF
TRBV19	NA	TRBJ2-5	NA	TGTGCCAGTAGTATAGATCGATTTGGAGAGACCCAGTACTTC	CASSIDRFGETQYF
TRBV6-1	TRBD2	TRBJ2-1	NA	TGTGCCAGCTTGAGACTAGCGGCCTACAATGAGCAGTTCTTC	CASLRLAAYNEQFF
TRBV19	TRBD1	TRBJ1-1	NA	TGTGCCAGTAGTACTACAGGGGGCTCGAACACTGAAGCTTTCTTT	CASSTTGGSNTEAFF
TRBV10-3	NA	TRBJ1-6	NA	TGTGCCATCACCCCCCAGGAGAATTCACCCCTCCACTTT	CAITPQENSPLHF
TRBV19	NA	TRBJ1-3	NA	TGTGCCAGTACCCGATTTGGTCCCTCTGGAAACACCATATATTTT	CASTRFGPSGNTIYF
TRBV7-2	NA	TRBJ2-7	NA	TGTGCCAGCACGCGGAGTCTGTGGAATTACGAGCAGTACTTC	CASTRSLWNYEQYF
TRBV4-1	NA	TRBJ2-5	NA	TGCGCCAGCAGCTCCGTTGTGACCTACACCAAAGAGACCCAGTACTTC	CASSSVVTYTKETQYF
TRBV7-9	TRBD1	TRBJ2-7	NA	TGTGCCAGCAGCTATCCCACCTGGGACAGCTCCTACGAGCAGTACTTC	CASSYPTWDSSYEQYF
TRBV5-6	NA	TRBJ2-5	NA	TGTGCCAGCACCCGGGGGGAGACCCAGTACTTC	CASTRGETQYF
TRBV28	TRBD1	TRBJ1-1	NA	TGTGCCAGCAGTTTCCCCCTTGGACAGGGCGGGAACACTGAAGCTTTCTTT	CASSFPLGQGGNTEAFF
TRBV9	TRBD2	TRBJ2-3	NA	TGTGCCAGCAGCGTCAAACTAGCGGGGGATACGCAGTATTTT	CASSVKLAGDTQYF
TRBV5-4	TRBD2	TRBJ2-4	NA	TGTGCCAGCAGCTTGGAGACGGGAGGTGGGAAACGAAACATTCAGTACTTC	CASSLETGGGKRNIQYF
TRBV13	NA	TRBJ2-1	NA	TGTGCCAGCAGCTTAGGCAGAAAGGGCAGGAGGAATGAGCAGTTCTTC	CASSLGRKGRRNEQFF
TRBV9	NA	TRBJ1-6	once	TGTGCCAGCAGCGACGGGGATTCACCCCTCCACTTT	CASSDGDSPLHF
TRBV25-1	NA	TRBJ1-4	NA	TGTGCCAGCAGGGCCAGTAGCATCGAAAAACTGTTTTTT	CASRASSIEKLFF
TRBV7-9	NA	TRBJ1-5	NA	TGTGCCAGCAGCGGGACATCGGGTCAGCCCCAGCATTTT	CASSGTSGQPQHF
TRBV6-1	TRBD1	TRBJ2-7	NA	TGTGCCAGCAGGGACAGGACGGGCTACGAGCAGTACTTC	CASRDRTGYEQYF
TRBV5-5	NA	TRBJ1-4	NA	TGTGCCAGCAGCTTGGGACAGTACGAAAAACTGTTTTTT	CASSLGQYEKLFF
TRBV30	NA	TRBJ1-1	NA	TGTGCCTGGAGGGTTCAGGGAACTGAAGCTTTCTTT	CAWRVQGTEAFF
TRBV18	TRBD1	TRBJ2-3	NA	TGTGCCAGCTCACCGTTAAACAGGGGGACAGATACGCAGTATTTT	CASSPLNRGTDTQYF
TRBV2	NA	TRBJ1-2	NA	TGTGCCAGCAGTGAGAGTCCCGGTGGGATCCGTGGCTACACCTTC	CASSESPGGIRGYTF
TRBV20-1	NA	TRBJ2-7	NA	TGCAGTGCCGCGAGCCCCGGAGAGCAGTACTTC	CSAASPGEQYF
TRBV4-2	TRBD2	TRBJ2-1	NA	TGTGCCAGCAGCCAAGGCGGGGCTAGCGGGGGCCGGAGCTCCTACAATGAGCAGTTCTTC	CASSQGGASGGRSSYNEQFF
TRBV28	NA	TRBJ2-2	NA	TGTGCCAGCAGTTTATGGGGCCTGAACACCGGGGAGCTGTTTTTT	CASSLWGLNTGELFF
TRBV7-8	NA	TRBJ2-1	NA	TGTGCCAGCTCGAACAGGGTTATGAATGAGCAGTTCTTC	CASSNRVMNEQFF
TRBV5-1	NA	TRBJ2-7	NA	TGCGCCAGCAGCTTGGCGTCAGGGGCGGTTCGTTACGAGCAGTACTTC	CASSLASGAVRYEQYF
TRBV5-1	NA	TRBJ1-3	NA	TGCGCCAGCAGCCCGGCCGGGAATGGAAACACCATATATTTT	CASSPAGNGNTIYF
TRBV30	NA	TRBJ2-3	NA	TGTGCCTGCCGGACAGACTTCACAGATACGCAGTATTTT	CACRTDFTDTQYF
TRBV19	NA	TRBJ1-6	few	TGTGCCAGTAGTATAGGAGTGTCTATTGGATCACCCCTCCACTTT	CASSIGVSIGSPLHF
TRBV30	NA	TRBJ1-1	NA	TGTGCCTGGACAGTAGCGGATCAATCGGACACTGAAGCTTTCTTT	CAWTVADQSDTEAFF